Following are 9 T cell receptor beta chains from one sample sequenced in a study of T cell repertoires in cytomegalovirus infection. The antigens of these receptors remain unknown. Via MiXCR, TCRdb re-called the reads, giving one row per CDR3 protein. The table records more than 85,000 distinct CDR3 sequences, under 30% of them present only once. The sequenced sample was CD8+ T cells from cultured PBMCs, obtained from culture after CMV antigen stimulation. Every receptor here comes from a human donor in good health (CMV status not recorded). Some clones in this sample may be carry-over from other donors' samples.

V gene TRBV7-9 combines with J gene TRBJ1-5, with a possible D match to TRBD1 (6 bases). The CDR3 is 16 residues long. Germline V CDR1 and CDR2: SEHNR, FQNEAQ (reference sequence). The ends were cut back, 0 bases at V and 3 bases at J, with 12 bases in the middle. The CDR3 loop reads CASSLARTVTNQPQHF. The CDR3 bases are TGTGCCAGCAGCTTAGCGAGGACAGTCACCAATCAGCCCCAGCATTTT.

This clonotype was seen only a few times. The chain uses TRBV20-1 and TRBJ1-2; D remains unclear. The CDR3 is 14 amino acids. V lost 0 bases and J lost 4, with 12 bases in between. Germline loops: CDR1 DFQATT, CDR2 SNEGSKA (reference sequence). The CDR3 is CSARDPPVAYGYTF. CDR3 coding DNA: TGCAGTGCTAGAGATCCGCCCGTGGCCTATGGCTACACCTTC.

This clonotype was seen repeatedly, ten times or more. The chain employs TRBV7-2 and TRBJ1-1, with TRBD1 matching over 7 bases. Germline CDR1 SGHTA, CDR2 FQGNSA. J lost 1 base, V lost 3 bases, and 8 bases had no gene match. CDR3 length equals 16 residues. The CDR3 loop reads CASSFRKGAQNTEAFF. CDR3 coding DNA: TGTGCCAGCAGCTTTCGAAAGGGGGCTCAGAACACTGAAGCTTTCTTT.

CDR3 bases: TGTGCCAGCGGGGCCATTACAACTAATGAAAAACTGTTTTTT. This translates into CASGAITTNEKLFF. The rearrangement uses TRBV27 and TRBJ1-4, with D possibly being TRBD1 (5 bases). Deletions cut 8 bases from V and 0 bases from J, with 10 bases between. This CDR3 region has 14 residues. Germline loops: CDR1 MNHEY, CDR2 SMNVEV (reference sequence).

The chain employs TRBV19 and TRBJ2-7; 9 bases map to TRBD1. With 6 bases clipped from V and 7 bases from J, the junction kept 1 base outside the gene matches. CDR1 is LNHDA and CDR2 is SQIVND in the germline V gene (reference sequence). The CDR3 is 11 amino acids. CDR3 protein: CASRTGGEQYF. The CDR3 region has the DNA TGTGCCAGTAGGACAGGGGGGGAGCAGTACTTC.

In this sample, this clonotype turned up many times. V and J are TRBV7-2 and TRBJ1-4; perhaps TRBD1 as D (5 bases). Germline CDR1 and CDR2: SGHTA and FQGNSA. Trimming shortened V by 2 bases and J by 6 bases, and 10 bases separated the two germline ends. The CDR3 contains 14 residues. Here the CDR3 DNA reads TGTGCCAGCAGCTTATTCGGGGGAGATGAAAAACTGTTTTTT. This translates into CASSLFGGDEKLFF.

This clonotype was detected many times. The chain joins TRBV11-2 to TRBJ1-1; D possibly corresponds to TRBD1 (5 bases). The CDR3 is 14 residues long. Trimming stripped 3 bases from V and 4 bases from J, with 12 bases between. CDR1 SGHAT and CDR2 FQNNGV come from the germline V gene. The CDR3: CASSFMGESTEAFF. The CDR3 DNA sequence: TGTGCCAGCAGCTTTATGGGGGAGTCCACTGAAGCTTTCTTT.

The chain is built from TRBV7-9 and TRBJ2-7; 7 bases are shared with TRBD1. Unmatched junction bases numbered 7, after V lost 8 bases and J lost 3 bases. Per the germline V gene, CDR1 is SEHNR and CDR2 is FQNEAQ (reference sequence). The CDR3 consists of 13 residues. DNA of the CDR3: TGTGCCAGCTCCGGGACAGTGAGCTACGAGCAGTACTTC. Amino acids: CASSGTVSYEQYF.

V gene TRBV2 combines with J gene TRBJ1-1; D remains unclear. Trimming shortened V by 2 bases and J by 5 bases, and 6 bases separated the two germline ends. There are 12 residues in the CDR3. Germline V gene sequence: CDR1 SNHLY, CDR2 FYNNEI. CDR3 bases: TGTGCCAGCAGTGAATCCGGGACTGAAGCTTTCTTT. Translation: CASSESGTEAFF.